This TCR beta chain was recovered during a study of cytomegalovirus exposure and HLA in healthy donors (dated by TCRdb to 2016 to 2017). At the level of the whole study: According to an earlier analysis of 550 to 750 of the donors, about 179 million T cells yielded 117 million unique TCR beta sequences and about 280 Gb of sequence data. An earlier analysis of some 600 of the donors applied high-throughput TCR beta sequencing to assess whether each TCR beta V gene segment acted as functional or pseudogenic. The study profiled the T cell repertoires of about 720 subjects by immunosequencing and related them to cytomegalovirus serostatus. An early release covering some 640 HLA-typed donors comprised approximately 290 gigabases of sequencing data and around 80 million unique TCR sequences. A separate validation cohort of 100 to 150 different subjects was used in addition to the approximately 700-subject first cohort. Donor age, sex, ethnicity and CMV serostatus were compiled together with the repertoire data. Typing coverage differed by locus: A, B, C, DRB1 and DQB1 were typed in roughly 629-630 donors, DQA1 in about 560, DPA1 in approximately 600, and DPB1 in 450 to 480. The study aimed to test whether signatures of past pathogen exposure could be identified by cataloging public T cell receptors. The later analysis used no new phenotypic data to find candidate immune exposures, relying instead on TCR beta sequences and their occurrence across donors. Several DR-DQ haplotypes were treated as single units for association and clustering because of strong linkage in the cohort. On average, approximately 250,000 unique TCR beta nucleotide sequences were sequenced per donor among about 400 genotyped donors of the cohort, with around 19% of those sequences being non-productive. To predict cytomegalovirus infection status, the study combined high-throughput TCR immunosequencing, statistical association of individual TCRs with disease status, and machine learning. Of the approximately 400 genotyped donors, about 80% fell in the genetic ancestry cluster associated with self-reported Caucasian donors. A later genetic analysis used genome-wide SNP genotypes for 398 of the 666 donors, treating that subset as a discovery cohort. All discovery cohort repertoires had been generated using a single sequencing platform. A later analysis re-examined previously published TCR beta repertoires from roughly 720 donors and added high-resolution HLA genotyping to investigate patterns of TCR occurrence. HLA typing covered class I and class II loci at four-digit resolution. What the research found in general, with its limitations: Broadly in line with IMGT annotations, most TCR beta V segments showed up in productive rearrangements about 90% or about 30% of the time in an earlier analysis of several hundred of the donors. The authors suggested that the approach could potentially be extended to other disease states and immunological phenotypes. The classifier was reported to diagnose cytomegalovirus status with high specificity and sensitivity in both the original and validation cohorts. The study gave a list of around 170 TCR beta chains associated with cytomegalovirus. This cohort had only TCR beta chains sequenced, and the lack of alpha or paired-chain data limited which features could be detected. In vitro tests confirmed that a few of the cytomegalovirus-associated TCR beta chains recognize cytomegalovirus antigens. Because HLA typing was missing for some donors at each locus, association tests included only the typed subset. In a later analysis, TCR association rates were found to vary across HLA loci, with the most associated TCRs seen for DRB1 alleles and the fewest for HLA-C alleles. A cluster of highly shared sequence variants was judged likely to be a technical artifact of the sequencing pipeline. Assigning TCR associations to individual alleles was difficult when HLA alleles, especially DR and DQ, strongly co-occurred. Because the 87-base-pair reads could not distinguish some IMGT-functional V segments, including TRBV6-2 and TRBV6-3, those segments were excluded. According to a later analysis, parvovirus B19, influenza, CMV and Epstein-Barr virus appeared linked to several top co-occurrence clusters. V-gene and J-gene trimming of TCR beta chains was associated with a missense DCLRE1C variant in a later genetic analysis, and the association was replicated in an independent cohort. Presence/absence analyses assumed roughly uniform sequencing depth across donors, an assumption that may not hold. A later analysis found that HLA-associated TCR beta chains were more clonally expanded and had lower generation probabilities than equally common non-associated chains. Correlated functional status among segregating V segments might reflect linkage disequilibrium, but an unknown experimental factor could not be ruled out. Most TCR sequences were observed very rarely across donors, whereas some public TCRs were present in many individuals. A later genetic analysis reported fewer N-insertions in productive TCRs among donors in an Asian-associated ancestry cluster than the roughly 700-donor mean. In a later analysis, most CMV-associated TCR beta chains were found to appear HLA-restricted, with HLA associations seemingly driven largely by CMV exposure. The only immune exposure information available for the cohort was CMV serostatus. Because counts were too low, roughly 17 rarely observed V segments, including chromosome 9 orphons, were left out of the earlier analysis of approximately 580 of the donors. A later analysis associated some 17,000 TCR beta sequences with specific HLA alleles at a false discovery rate of 0.05. A further reported finding was that TCR beta sequences accurately predicted the HLA-A and HLA-B alleles for most subjects in the first cohort.

Remarks on this clone: Its binding antigen is unknown.

Based on the germline V gene, the CDR1 and CDR2 sequences are SGHRS and YFSETQ. From its cysteine to its phenylalanine, the CDR3 spans 17 amino acids. The DNA shown is the 51-base CDR3, in frame from base 1. The germline ends are 21 bases apart after V is trimmed by 3 bases and J by 2 bases. The cohort consisted of approximately 690 healthy bone marrow donors. All cohort members were sampled while nominally healthy, although unrecorded immune exposures were likely present. The donor tested CMV seronegative, placing the donor among the 300 to 400 seronegative members of the cohort. A peripheral blood sample was provided by each donor, and peripheral blood mononuclear cells were used for TCR beta sequencing. Genomic DNA extraction from the blood cell samples was performed with the Qiagen DNeasy Blood Extraction Kit. Receptors were amplified or captured by the immunoSEQ multiplex PCR assay. For the multiplex PCR, a mixture combining 60 forward primers for TCR Vbeta segments and 13 reverse primers for TCR Jbeta segments was used. Amplification of the CDR3 region of rearranged TCR beta genes was performed with a multiplex PCR assay on genomic DNA. The amplified TCR beta libraries were sequenced on the Illumina HiSeq System as 87-base-pair reads. The published analysis was carried out like this. In a later analysis, some 80 million unique TCR beta chains were counted across the 650 to 700 repertoires, and roughly 11 million of these chains were shared by at least two donors. A nearest-neighbor algorithm error-corrected the raw reads and collapsed the reads into unique sequences, merging closely related sequences to remove PCR and sequencing errors. Alignment of CDR3 sequences to IMGT reference sequences was used to assign V, D and J gene segments. Each retained sequence needed at least a six-nucleotide match to both a V gene segment and a J gene segment. A rearrangement was called productive if the CDR3 had no stop codons and remained in frame with V and J, and every other rearrangement was called non-productive. Following IMGT convention, CDR3 was defined as the stretch from the second conserved V-encoded cysteine to the conserved J-encoded phenylalanine. The earlier analysis of about 590 of the donors excluded sequences that lacked an unambiguous match to a single V gene segment. An earlier analysis of fewer than 650 of the donors classified V segments as functional when productive rearrangements were above 56.7% and as segregating when the standard deviation between donors was above 5%. A statistical classification framework was built to diagnose cytomegalovirus status from the catalog of TCR beta chain sequences. In a later analysis, V and J genes were assigned by comparing TCR nucleotide sequences against IMGT/GENE-DB human TR gene sequences. A later analysis assigned CDR3 sequences and most-parsimonious VDJ recombination scenarios with the TCRdist pipeline. In a later analysis, every TCR beta chain was defined by the combination of its CDR3 amino acid sequence and its V-gene family, and reads without a unique V-gene family were dropped. In a later analysis, a few hundred highly shared, low-generation-probability nucleotide sequences were removed to address suspected cross-contamination and a sequencing artifact. For each public chain, a later analysis derived a clonal expansion index from normalized ranks of inferred template counts within each repertoire. Generation probabilities in a later analysis came from a VDJ recombination model fitted to out-of-frame rearrangements, and those results were checked against IGoR. Hypergeometric tests were used in a later analysis to score TCR-TCR, TCR-HLA and TCR-CMV co-occurrence, with a repertoire-size bias correction applied to the TCR pairs. False discovery rates were estimated in a later analysis by permuting HLA or CMV assignments 20 times. A later analysis grouped co-occurring TCRs with DBSCAN, adding TCRdist sequence similarity when clustering within HLA-allele-positive subsets. Repertoires with fewer than 30,000 or more than 120,000 public chains, plus five repertoires with anomalous nucleotide sharing, were excluded from co-occurrence clustering. TCRdb re-hosts the immuneACCESS table, in-frame sequences only. Its copies lack some clones; in the studies checked, an unresolved V gene accounts for under half of them, and the cause for the rest is not known. V and J calls and clone size are those listed in that table; D and trimming were worked out from the DNA. The sample's records list about 150,000 clones. Of the sample, under 2.5% is held by the ten largest clones.

The TCR was taken from a man aged 25-45 years in good health and CMV-seronegative. The sample comprised PBMCs. The chain was built from TRBV5-1 and TRBJ2-7; TRBD2 is a possible D gene, resting on 6 matching bases. CDR3 protein: CASSSIGAGGAAYEQYF. The DNA sequence is as follows: TGCGCCAGCAGCTCGATAGGCGCTGGCGGGGCTGCCTACGAGCAGTACTTC.